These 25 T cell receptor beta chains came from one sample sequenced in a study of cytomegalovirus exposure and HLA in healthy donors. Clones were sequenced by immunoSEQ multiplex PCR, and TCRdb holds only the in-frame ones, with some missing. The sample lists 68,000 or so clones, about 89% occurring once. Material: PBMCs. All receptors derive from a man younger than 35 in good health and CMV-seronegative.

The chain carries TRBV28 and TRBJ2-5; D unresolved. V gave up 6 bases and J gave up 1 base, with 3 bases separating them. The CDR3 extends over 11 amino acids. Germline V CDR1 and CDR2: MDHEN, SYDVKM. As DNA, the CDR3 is TGTGCCAGCAGCTCCCAAGAGACCCAGTACTTC. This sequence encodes CASSSQETQYF.

The DNA of the CDR3 is TGTGCCAGCAGCCAAGTCGAGGGTCTCTATGGCTACACCTTC. Protein sequence: CASSQVEGLYGYTF. V usage is TRBV4-2 and J usage is TRBJ1-2; the D is unclear. CDR1 and CDR2 (germline): LGHNA, YNFKEQ. V lost 1 base and J lost 4, with 10 bases in between. The CDR3 sequence is 14 residues long.

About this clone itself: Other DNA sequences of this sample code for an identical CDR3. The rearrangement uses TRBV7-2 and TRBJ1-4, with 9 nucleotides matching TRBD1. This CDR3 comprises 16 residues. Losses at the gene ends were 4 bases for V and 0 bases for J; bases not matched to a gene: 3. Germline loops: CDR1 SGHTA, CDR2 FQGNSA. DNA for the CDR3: TGTGCCAGCAGCTCGGGACAGGGAACAACTAATGAAAAACTGTTTTTT. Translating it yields CASSSGQGTTNEKLFF.

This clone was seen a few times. CDR3 region: CATLEGAPDTGELFF. CDR3 DNA sequence: TGTGCCACTTTGGAGGGGGCGCCGGACACCGGGGAGCTGTTTTTT. The chain combines TRBV28 with TRBJ2-2; a possible D gene is TRBD1 (7 bases). CDR1 is MDHEN, CDR2 SYDVKM, per germline. The V end was cut by 10 bases, the J end by 3 bases, with 18 bases between. The CDR3 is 15 amino acids.

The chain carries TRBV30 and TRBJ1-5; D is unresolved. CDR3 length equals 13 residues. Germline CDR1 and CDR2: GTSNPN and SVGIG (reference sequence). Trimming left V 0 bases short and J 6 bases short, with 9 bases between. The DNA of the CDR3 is TGTGCCTGGAGTGTACGCGGGCGTCAGCCCCAGCATTTT. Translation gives CAWSVRGRQPQHF. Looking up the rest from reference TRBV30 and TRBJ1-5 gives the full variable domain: SQTIHQWPATLVQPVGSPLSLECTVEGTSNPNLYWYRQAAGRGLQLLFYSVGIGQISSEVPQNLSASRPQDRQFILSSKKLLLSDSGFYLCAWSVRGRQPQHFGDGTRLSIL.

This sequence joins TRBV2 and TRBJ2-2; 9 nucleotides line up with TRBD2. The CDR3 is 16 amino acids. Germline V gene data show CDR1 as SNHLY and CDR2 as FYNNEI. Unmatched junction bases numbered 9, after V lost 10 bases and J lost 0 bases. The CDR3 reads CATFRLAATNTGELFF. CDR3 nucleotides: TGTGCCACTTTTCGACTAGCGGCAACGAACACCGGGGAGCTGTTTTTT.

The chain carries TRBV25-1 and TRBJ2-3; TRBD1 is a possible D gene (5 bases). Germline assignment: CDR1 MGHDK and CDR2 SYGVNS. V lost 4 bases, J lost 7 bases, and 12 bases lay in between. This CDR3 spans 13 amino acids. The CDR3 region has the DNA TGTGCCAGCAGTGTACCAGGGTCCTATACGCAGTATTTT. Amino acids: CASSVPGSYTQYF.

CDR3 bases: TGTGCCAGTAGTCGTAGTGGACAGGGTTCCACTGGGGCCAACGTCCTGACTTTC. Translating gives CASSRSGQGSTGANVLTF. The rearrangement links TRBV19 to TRBJ2-6; 8 nucleotides agree with TRBD1. This CDR3 has 18 residues. V shed 5 bases and J 2 bases; nucleotides not matched to a gene: 11. Germline loops: CDR1 LNHDA, CDR2 SQIVND (reference sequence).

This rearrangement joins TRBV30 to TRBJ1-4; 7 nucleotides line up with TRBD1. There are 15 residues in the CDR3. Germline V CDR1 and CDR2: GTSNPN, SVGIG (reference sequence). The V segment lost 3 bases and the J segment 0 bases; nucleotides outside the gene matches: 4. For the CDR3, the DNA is TGTGCCTGGAGCGTTGGGACAGCAACTAATGAAAAACTGTTTTTT. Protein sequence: CAWSVGTATNEKLFF.

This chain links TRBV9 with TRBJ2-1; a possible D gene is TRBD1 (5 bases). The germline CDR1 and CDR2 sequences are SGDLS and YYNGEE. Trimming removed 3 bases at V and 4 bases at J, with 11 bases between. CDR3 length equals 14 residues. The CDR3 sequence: CASSGGREYNEQFF. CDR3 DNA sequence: TGTGCCAGCAGCGGGGGCAGAGAATACAATGAGCAGTTCTTC.

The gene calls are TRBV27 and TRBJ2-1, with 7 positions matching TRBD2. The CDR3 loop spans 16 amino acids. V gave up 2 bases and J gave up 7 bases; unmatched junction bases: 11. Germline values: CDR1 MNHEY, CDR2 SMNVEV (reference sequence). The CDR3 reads CASSLQFLAVSNEQFF. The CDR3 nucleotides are TGTGCCAGCAGTTTACAATTTCTAGCGGTTTCTAATGAGCAGTTCTTC.

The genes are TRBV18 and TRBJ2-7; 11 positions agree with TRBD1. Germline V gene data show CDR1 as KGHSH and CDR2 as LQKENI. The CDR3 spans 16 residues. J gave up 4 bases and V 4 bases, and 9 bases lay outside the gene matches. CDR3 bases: TGTGCCAGCTCACTCAAACCCGGGACAGGGGGTTACGAGCAGTACTTC. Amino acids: CASSLKPGTGGYEQYF.

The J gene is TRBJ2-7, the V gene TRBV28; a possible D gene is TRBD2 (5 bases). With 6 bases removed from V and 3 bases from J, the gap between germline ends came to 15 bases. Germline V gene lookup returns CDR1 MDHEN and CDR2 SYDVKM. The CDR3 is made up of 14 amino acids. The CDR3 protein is CASRTTSQLYEQYF. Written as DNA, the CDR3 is TGTGCCAGCAGAACCACTAGTCAACTCTACGAGCAGTACTTC. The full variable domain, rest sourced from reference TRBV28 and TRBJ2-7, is DVKVTQSSRYLVKRTGEKVFLECVQDMDHENMFWYRQDPGLGLRLIYFSYDVKMKEKGDIPEGYSVSREKKERFSLILESASTNQTSMYLCASRTTSQLYEQYFGPGTRLTVT.

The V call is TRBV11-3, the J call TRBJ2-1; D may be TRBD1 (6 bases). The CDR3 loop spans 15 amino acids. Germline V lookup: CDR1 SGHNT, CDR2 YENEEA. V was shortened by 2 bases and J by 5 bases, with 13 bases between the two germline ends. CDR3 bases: TGTGCCAGCAGCTTATCCGGGACACACAACAATGAGCAGTTCTTC. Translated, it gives CASSLSGTHNNEQFF.

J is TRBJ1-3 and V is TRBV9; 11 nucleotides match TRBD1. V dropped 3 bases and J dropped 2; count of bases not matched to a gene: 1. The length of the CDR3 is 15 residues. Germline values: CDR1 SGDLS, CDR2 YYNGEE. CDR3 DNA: TGTGCCAGCAGCGGGACAGGGGGCCCTGGAAACACCATATATTTT. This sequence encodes CASSGTGGPGNTIYF.

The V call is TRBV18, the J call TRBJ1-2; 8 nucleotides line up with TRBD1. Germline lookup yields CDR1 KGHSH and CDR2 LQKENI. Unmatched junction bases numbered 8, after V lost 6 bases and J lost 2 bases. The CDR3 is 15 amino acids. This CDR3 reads CASSPGTGDNYGYTF. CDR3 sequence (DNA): TGTGCCAGCTCGCCCGGGACAGGAGACAACTATGGCTACACCTTC.

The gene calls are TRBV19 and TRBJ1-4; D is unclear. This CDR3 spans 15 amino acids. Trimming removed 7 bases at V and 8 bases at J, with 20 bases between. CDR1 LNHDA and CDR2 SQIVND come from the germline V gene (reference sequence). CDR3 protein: CASTNLGGGGEKLFF. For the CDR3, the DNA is TGTGCCAGTACCAATTTAGGCGGCGGAGGGGAAAAACTGTTTTTT.

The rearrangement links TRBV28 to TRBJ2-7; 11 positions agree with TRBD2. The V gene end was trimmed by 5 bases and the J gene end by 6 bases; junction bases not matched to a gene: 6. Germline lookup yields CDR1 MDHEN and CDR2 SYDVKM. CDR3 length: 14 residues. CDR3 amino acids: CASSDTSGSGEQYF. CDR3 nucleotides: TGTGCCAGCAGTGACACTAGCGGGAGTGGCGAGCAGTACTTC. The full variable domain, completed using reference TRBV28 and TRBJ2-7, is DVKVTQSSRYLVKRTGEKVFLECVQDMDHENMFWYRQDPGLGLRLIYFSYDVKMKEKGDIPEGYSVSREKKERFSLILESASTNQTSMYLCASSDTSGSGEQYFGPGTRLTVT.

The DNA for the CDR3 is TGTGCCAGCAGTAACCTAATCCTCACTGAAGCTTTCTTT. Its translation is CASSNLILTEAFF. The V call is TRBV13, the J call TRBJ1-1; D not certain. CDR1 and CDR2 (germline): PRHDT, FYEKMQ (reference sequence). The CDR3 totals 13 residues. With 6 bases removed from V and 4 bases from J, the gap between germline ends came to 12 bases.

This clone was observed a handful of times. In nucleotides, the CDR3 is TGTGCCAGCAGCTTATTGTACGCAGGGGGCGAACAGCCCCAGCATTTT. Translated: CASSLLYAGGEQPQHF. V usage is TRBV7-9 and J usage is TRBJ1-5; 8 bases agree with TRBD1. Germline loops: CDR1 SEHNR, CDR2 FQNEAQ (reference sequence). CDR3 length: 16 amino acids. V shed 2 bases and J 7 bases; nucleotides not matched to a gene: 10.

Here the CDR3 reads CSGGRAGEQYF. CDR3 nucleotide sequence: TGCAGCGGGGGTAGGGCGGGCGAGCAGTACTTC. The V gene is TRBV29-1, the J gene TRBJ2-7; a possible D gene is TRBD2 (5 bases). CDR3 length: 11 residues. Looked up from germline, CDR1 is SQVTM and CDR2 is ANQGSEA. The V and J ends lost 7 bases and 6 bases respectively, with 13 bases between them.

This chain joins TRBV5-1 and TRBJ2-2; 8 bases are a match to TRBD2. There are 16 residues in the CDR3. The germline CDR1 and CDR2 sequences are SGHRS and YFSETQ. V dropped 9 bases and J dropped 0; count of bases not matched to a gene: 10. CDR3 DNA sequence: TGCGCCACCCGGCCCCTAGCGGGCGCGAACACCGGGGAGCTGTTTTTT. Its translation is CATRPLAGANTGELFF.

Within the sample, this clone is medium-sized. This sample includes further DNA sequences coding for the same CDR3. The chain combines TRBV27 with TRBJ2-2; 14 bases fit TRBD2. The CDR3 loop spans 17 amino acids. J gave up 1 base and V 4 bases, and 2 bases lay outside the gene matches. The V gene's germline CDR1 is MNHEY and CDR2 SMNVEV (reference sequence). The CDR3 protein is CASSSTSGRGNTGELFF. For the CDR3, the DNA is TGTGCCAGCAGTTCGACTAGCGGGAGGGGGAACACCGGGGAGCTGTTTTTT.

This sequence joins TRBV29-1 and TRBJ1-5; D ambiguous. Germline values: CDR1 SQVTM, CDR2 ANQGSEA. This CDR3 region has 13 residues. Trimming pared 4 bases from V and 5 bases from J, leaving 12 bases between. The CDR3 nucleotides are TGCAGCGTTGCGTCCTCTGAGGATCAGCCCCAGCATTTT. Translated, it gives CSVASSEDQPQHF.

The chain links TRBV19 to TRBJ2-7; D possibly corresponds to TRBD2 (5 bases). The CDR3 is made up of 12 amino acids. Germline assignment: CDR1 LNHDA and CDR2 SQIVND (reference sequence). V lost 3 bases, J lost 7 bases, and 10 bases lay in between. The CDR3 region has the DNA TGTGCCAGTAGTATCTCCGCGGGTGAGCAGTACTTC. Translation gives CASSISAGEQYF.